A selection of T cell receptor beta chains follows, all from one sample in a study of cytomegalovirus exposure and HLA in healthy donors. Assay: immunoSEQ multiplex PCR; the TCRdb copy retains only in-frame clones and omits some. The sample shows more than 150,000 clones, 77% of them seen only once. Sequenced input: PBMCs. These receptors came from a man aged 18 to 30 in good health and CMV-seronegative. Both conserved end residues are part of each CDR3. The D gene is left open where the match is weak. Rows may omit the clone size; those that give it use once, few, many or a size class.

cdr3_aa: CASSYPGGIQYF; cdr3_nt: TGTGCCAGCAGTTACCCAGGGGGCATTCAGTACTTC; v_call: TRBV6-5; clone_size: NA; d_call: TRBD1; j_call: TRBJ2-4
cdr3_aa: CASSLPGTYNEQFF; cdr3_nt: TGTGCCAGCAGCTTACCAGGGACCTACAATGAGCAGTTCTTC; v_call: TRBV7-9; clone_size: NA; d_call: NA; j_call: TRBJ2-1
cdr3_aa: CASSFRSLAGGPADTQYF; cdr3_nt: TGTGCCAGCAGCTTCCGGTCCTTAGCGGGGGGGCCAGCAGATACGCAGTATTTT; v_call: TRBV7-2; clone_size: NA; d_call: TRBD2; j_call: TRBJ2-3
cdr3_aa: CASSLASGNEQYF; cdr3_nt: TGCGCCAGCAGCTTGGCTTCGGGGAACGAGCAGTACTTC; v_call: TRBV5-1; clone_size: NA; d_call: NA; j_call: TRBJ2-7
cdr3_aa: CASSTEKIQGVNTEAFF; cdr3_nt: TGTGCCAGTAGTACCGAAAAAATACAGGGGGTGAACACTGAAGCTTTCTTT; v_call: TRBV19; clone_size: NA; d_call: TRBD1; j_call: TRBJ1-1
cdr3_aa: CASSEAPSLRETQYF; cdr3_nt: TGTGCCAGCAGTGAAGCTCCTAGCCTAAGGGAGACCCAGTACTTC; v_call: TRBV6-1; clone_size: NA; d_call: NA; j_call: TRBJ2-5
cdr3_aa: CASSSLLAGGPGEQFF; cdr3_nt: TGTGCCAGCAGTTCCCTCCTAGCGGGGGGGCCCGGTGAGCAGTTCTTC; v_call: TRBV6-5; clone_size: NA; d_call: TRBD2; j_call: TRBJ2-1
cdr3_aa: CATSMPGGLNTEAFF; cdr3_nt: TGTGCCACCAGTATGCCAGGAGGACTGAACACTGAAGCCTTCTTT; v_call: TRBV15; clone_size: NA; d_call: NA; j_call: TRBJ1-1
cdr3_aa: CASSFRRLAGVGSYNEQFF; cdr3_nt: TGTGCCAGCAGTTTTCGTCGGCTAGCGGGAGTTGGGTCCTACAATGAGCAGTTCTTC; v_call: TRBV27; clone_size: NA; d_call: TRBD2; j_call: TRBJ2-1
cdr3_aa: CASSPREGGLYGYTF; cdr3_nt: TGTGCCAGCAGCCCCCGGGAGGGAGGACTCTATGGCTACACCTTC; v_call: TRBV7-2; clone_size: NA; d_call: NA; j_call: TRBJ1-2
cdr3_aa: CASKGGQGRAGYTF; cdr3_nt: TGTGCCAGTAAGGGGGGACAGGGTCGGGCTGGCTACACCTTC; v_call: TRBV19; clone_size: NA; d_call: TRBD1; j_call: TRBJ1-2
cdr3_aa: CASRKGVYTDTQYF; cdr3_nt: TGTGCCAGTAGGAAAGGAGTCTACACAGATACGCAGTATTTT; v_call: TRBV19; clone_size: NA; d_call: NA; j_call: TRBJ2-3
cdr3_aa: CASNRGDYGYTF; cdr3_nt: TGTGCCAGCAATCGGGGGGACTATGGCTACACCTTC; v_call: TRBV7-9; clone_size: NA; d_call: NA; j_call: TRBJ1-2
cdr3_aa: CASSPELQGPYGYTF; cdr3_nt: TGTGCCAGCTCACCCGAACTACAGGGGCCCTATGGCTACACCTTC; v_call: TRBV18; clone_size: NA; d_call: TRBD1; j_call: TRBJ1-2
cdr3_aa: CASSYRDRGLAGPYTGELFF; cdr3_nt: TGTGCCAGCAGTTACCGGGACAGGGGGCTAGCGGGGCCCTACACCGGGGAGCTGTTTTTT; v_call: TRBV27; clone_size: NA; d_call: TRBD1; j_call: TRBJ2-2
cdr3_aa: CASSLPGQMLEAFF; cdr3_nt: TGTGCCAGCAGCCTCCCCGGACAGATGTTAGAGGCTTTCTTT; v_call: TRBV5-6; clone_size: NA; d_call: NA; j_call: TRBJ1-1
cdr3_aa: CASSLGRDNQPQHF; cdr3_nt: TGTGCCAGCAGCTTAGGCCGGGATAATCAGCCCCAGCATTTT; v_call: TRBV13; clone_size: NA; d_call: NA; j_call: TRBJ1-5
cdr3_aa: CASSPRTGGYHEQYF; cdr3_nt: TGTGCCAGCAGTCCCAGGACAGGGGGGTACCACGAGCAGTACTTC; v_call: TRBV27; clone_size: few; d_call: TRBD1; j_call: TRBJ2-7
cdr3_aa: CASKPRDKSNYGYTF; cdr3_nt: TGTGCCAGCAAACCCCGGGACAAGTCTAACTATGGCTACACCTTC; v_call: TRBV2; clone_size: NA; d_call: NA; j_call: TRBJ1-2
cdr3_aa: CASQGSGNTIYF; cdr3_nt: TGTGCCAGCCAGGGTTCTGGAAACACCATATATTTT; v_call: TRBV7-9; clone_size: NA; d_call: NA; j_call: TRBJ1-3
cdr3_aa: CASSQGQGQWETQYF; cdr3_nt: TGCGCCAGCAGCCAAGGGCAGGGGCAGTGGGAGACCCAGTACTTC; v_call: TRBV4-3; clone_size: NA; d_call: NA; j_call: TRBJ2-5
cdr3_aa: CASSILTGGTEAFF; cdr3_nt: TGTGCCAGCAGCATCCTGACAGGGGGCACTGAAGCTTTCTTT; v_call: TRBV7-2; clone_size: NA; d_call: TRBD1; j_call: TRBJ1-1
cdr3_aa: CASGLAGNYEQYF; cdr3_nt: TGTGCCAGCGGACTAGCGGGGAACTACGAGCAGTACTTC; v_call: TRBV7-2; clone_size: few; d_call: TRBD2; j_call: TRBJ2-7
cdr3_aa: CASSGGQGRGETQYF; cdr3_nt: TGTGCCAGCAGTGGGGGACAGGGGAGGGGAGAGACCCAGTACTTC; v_call: TRBV6-1; clone_size: NA; d_call: TRBD1; j_call: TRBJ2-5
cdr3_aa: CASSPGLAREQYF; cdr3_nt: TGTGCCAGCAGCCCCGGACTAGCCCGGGAGCAGTACTTC; v_call: TRBV7-8; clone_size: NA; d_call: TRBD2; j_call: TRBJ2-7
cdr3_aa: CASSFTSGRLGGEQYF; cdr3_nt: TGTGCCAGCAGCTTTACTAGCGGGAGGCTTGGCGGCGAGCAGTACTTC; v_call: TRBV27; clone_size: NA; d_call: TRBD2; j_call: TRBJ2-7
cdr3_aa: CASSLDRDYGYTF; cdr3_nt: TGCGCCAGCAGCTTAGACAGGGACTATGGCTACACCTTC; v_call: TRBV5-1; clone_size: once; d_call: TRBD1; j_call: TRBJ1-2
cdr3_aa: CASSKGGPRRVPEAFF; cdr3_nt: TGTGCCAGTAGTAAGGGCGGACCACGGAGGGTCCCTGAAGCTTTCTTT; v_call: TRBV19; clone_size: NA; d_call: NA; j_call: TRBJ1-1
cdr3_aa: CASSWLAGNNEQFF; cdr3_nt: TGTGCCAGCTCCTGGCTAGCCGGAAACAATGAGCAGTTCTTC; v_call: TRBV7-3; clone_size: NA; d_call: NA; j_call: TRBJ2-1
cdr3_aa: CASSQESSGRWGRDNEQFF; cdr3_nt: TGCGCCAGCAGCCAAGAGAGTAGCGGGAGATGGGGGAGGGACAATGAGCAGTTCTTC; v_call: TRBV4-3; clone_size: NA; d_call: TRBD2; j_call: TRBJ2-1
cdr3_aa: CASSLHPGTPTGELFF; cdr3_nt: TGCGCCAGCAGCCTTCACCCCGGGACACCCACCGGGGAGCTGTTTTTT; v_call: TRBV4-3; clone_size: NA; d_call: NA; j_call: TRBJ2-2
cdr3_aa: CASSYLDRSNTEAFF; cdr3_nt: TGTGCCAGCAGCTACTTAGACAGGTCGAACACTGAAGCTTTCTTT; v_call: TRBV5-4; clone_size: NA; d_call: NA; j_call: TRBJ1-1
cdr3_aa: CASSWDRGHEQYF; cdr3_nt: TGTGCCAGCAGTTGGGACAGGGGGCACGAGCAGTACTTC; v_call: TRBV6-5; clone_size: NA; d_call: TRBD1; j_call: TRBJ2-7
cdr3_aa: CASSFGQVQETQYF; cdr3_nt: TGTGCCAGTAGTTTTGGACAGGTCCAAGAGACCCAGTACTTC; v_call: TRBV19; clone_size: NA; d_call: TRBD1; j_call: TRBJ2-5
cdr3_aa: CASSLLTGGFVGGYTF; cdr3_nt: TGTGCCAGCAGCTTGTTGACAGGGGGCTTTGTGGGTGGCTACACCTTC; v_call: TRBV5-5; clone_size: NA; d_call: TRBD1; j_call: TRBJ1-2
cdr3_aa: CAGAPASYEQYF; cdr3_nt: TGTGCCGGGGCGCCAGCCTCCTACGAGCAGTACTTC; v_call: TRBV2; clone_size: NA; d_call: NA; j_call: TRBJ2-7
cdr3_aa: CASSLSGFVYGYTF; cdr3_nt: TGTGCCAGCTCACTCTCAGGGTTCGTCTATGGCTACACCTTC; v_call: TRBV18; clone_size: NA; d_call: NA; j_call: TRBJ1-2
cdr3_aa: CASRAPGTGNTGELFF; cdr3_nt: TGTGCCAGCAGGGCCCCGGGGACAGGGAACACCGGGGAGCTGTTTTTT; v_call: TRBV25-1; clone_size: NA; d_call: TRBD1; j_call: TRBJ2-2
cdr3_aa: CASSFGTQAYEQYF; cdr3_nt: TGTGCCAGCAGCTTCGGGACACAGGCCTACGAGCAGTACTTC; v_call: TRBV5-4; clone_size: NA; d_call: NA; j_call: TRBJ2-7
cdr3_aa: CASRRTGRGEAFF; cdr3_nt: TGTGCCAGCAGACGGACAGGGAGAGGTGAAGCTTTCTTT; v_call: TRBV6-1; clone_size: NA; d_call: TRBD1; j_call: TRBJ1-1
cdr3_aa: CASSYGDEQYF; cdr3_nt: TGTGCCAGCAGTTACGGAGACGAGCAGTACTTC; v_call: TRBV6-6; clone_size: NA; d_call: NA; j_call: TRBJ2-7
cdr3_aa: CASSFSPPDGGGYTF; cdr3_nt: TGTGCCAGCAGTTTCTCTCCTCCTGACGGGGGTGGCTACACCTTC; v_call: TRBV27; clone_size: NA; d_call: NA; j_call: TRBJ1-2
cdr3_aa: CASSQDQVSQSF; cdr3_nt: TGTGCCAGCAGCCAAGATCAGGTTTCACAGTCCTTC; v_call: TRBV14; clone_size: NA; d_call: NA; j_call: TRBJ1-2
cdr3_aa: CASSLDRGGTEAFF; cdr3_nt: TGTGCCAGCAGTTTAGACAGGGGAGGAACTGAAGCTTTCTTT; v_call: TRBV27; clone_size: NA; d_call: TRBD1; j_call: TRBJ1-1
cdr3_aa: CASSPPDSFSYEQYF; cdr3_nt: TGTGCCAGCAGTCCACCAGACAGTTTCTCCTACGAGCAGTACTTC; v_call: TRBV7-9; clone_size: NA; d_call: NA; j_call: TRBJ2-7
cdr3_aa: CASSSSDRDRSYTF; cdr3_nt: TGTGCCAGCAGCTCGTCAGACAGGGACCGTAGCTACACCTTC; v_call: TRBV7-9; clone_size: NA; d_call: TRBD1; j_call: TRBJ1-2